The rows below give T cell receptor beta chains drawn from one sample of a study of CD8 T cells in Susac syndrome. TCRdb itself ran the immunoSEQ multiplex PCR reads through MiXCR, one entry per CDR3 protein. The sample consists of 150,000 to 200,000 distinct CDR3 sequences, approximately 95% of them appearing once. The sequencing sample was made of CD4+ T cells from PBMCs. Receptors originate from a human donor with Susac syndrome. Each CDR3 is given with its conserved first and last residue. The order of the fields is V gene, D gene, clone size, J gene, CDR3 DNA, CDR3 protein. The D gene is left open where the match is weak. Size values are once, few and many counts, or a class for expanded clones, and some rows have none.

V: TRBV12-3/TRBV12-4; D: NA; size: few; J: TRBJ1-1; DNA: TGTGCCAGCAGTGTGAGGGGGAACACTGAAGCTTTCTTT; CDR3: CASSVRGNTEAFF
V: TRBV3-1; D: NA; size: NA; J: TRBJ1-1; DNA: TGTGCCAGCAGCCTAGAACGGTTCGGGGACATGAACACTGAAGCTTTCTTT; CDR3: CASSLERFGDMNTEAFF
V: TRBV9; D: TRBD2; size: NA; J: TRBJ2-1; DNA: TGTGCCAGCAGCCAAATCGGGACTAGCCCCTCCCATGAGCAGTTCTTC; CDR3: CASSQIGTSPSHEQFF
V: TRBV10-3; D: TRBD1; size: NA; J: TRBJ2-7; DNA: TGTGCCATCAGAGACAGGGAGTACGAGCAGTACTTC; CDR3: CAIRDREYEQYF
V: TRBV5-1; D: NA; size: NA; J: TRBJ1-1; DNA: TGCGCCAGCAGCTTGACATGGCGGGATGAAGCTTTCTTT; CDR3: CASSLTWRDEAFF
V: TRBV7-2; D: NA; size: NA; J: TRBJ2-3; DNA: TGTGCCAGCAGCTTTTCATCAGATACGCAGTATTTT; CDR3: CASSFSSDTQYF
V: TRBV30; D: TRBD1; size: NA; J: TRBJ2-3; DNA: TGTGCCTGGGATCGGGACAGAACGCAGTATTTT; CDR3: CAWDRDRTQYF
V: TRBV2; D: TRBD1; size: NA; J: TRBJ1-6; DNA: TGTGCCAGCAGCGGACAGGGAGCCGTCCACTTT; CDR3: CASSGQGAVHF
V: TRBV20-1; D: TRBD2; size: NA; J: TRBJ2-1; DNA: TGCAGTGCTACTAGGACTAGCTCTCCCTACAATGAGCAGTTCTTC; CDR3: CSATRTSSPYNEQFF
V: TRBV3-1; D: NA; size: NA; J: TRBJ1-2; DNA: TGTGCCAGCAGCCAAAGTAGGGCGAACTATGGCTACACCTTC; CDR3: CASSQSRANYGYTF
V: TRBV11-1; D: TRBD2; size: NA; J: TRBJ2-3; DNA: TGTGCCAGCAGCTTTGGAGCGGGAGAGACAGATACGCAGTATTTT; CDR3: CASSFGAGETDTQYF
V: TRBV12-3/TRBV12-4; D: NA; size: NA; J: TRBJ1-1; DNA: TGTGCCAGCAGTTTAAGACCCGACAGCGAAGCTTTCTTT; CDR3: CASSLRPDSEAFF
V: TRBV29-1; D: NA; size: NA; J: TRBJ2-7; DNA: TGCAGCGCTGGGGATACCTACGAGCAGTACTTC; CDR3: CSAGDTYEQYF
V: TRBV6-2/TRBV6-3; D: NA; size: NA; J: TRBJ2-5; DNA: TGTGCCAGCAGTCGCCACGGCGTCCAGTACTTC; CDR3: CASSRHGVQYF
V: TRBV6-6; D: TRBD1; size: NA; J: TRBJ2-7; DNA: TGTGCCAGTCGACCGGGACAGCCTACCTACGAGCAGTACTTC; CDR3: CASRPGQPTYEQYF
V: TRBV6-6; D: NA; size: NA; J: TRBJ1-1; DNA: TGTGCCAGCACCCTCGGTAGAACTGAAGCTTTCTTT; CDR3: CASTLGRTEAFF
V: TRBV30; D: NA; size: NA; J: TRBJ1-2; DNA: TGTGCCTGGAGTCAGGGTTCTCCTTATGGCTACACCTTC; CDR3: CAWSQGSPYGYTF
V: TRBV20-1; D: TRBD1; size: NA; J: TRBJ2-2; DNA: TGCAGTGCTAAAGGGGGACAGCACATCGGGGAGCTGTTTTTT; CDR3: CSAKGGQHIGELFF
V: TRBV27; D: TRBD1; size: NA; J: TRBJ1-2; DNA: TGTGCCAGCAGCCCCATGGACAGGACCTATGGCTACACCTTC; CDR3: CASSPMDRTYGYTF
V: TRBV5-1; D: NA; size: NA; J: TRBJ1-2; DNA: TGCGCCAGCAGCTTGAATACAGCTCCCTATGGCTACACCTTC; CDR3: CASSLNTAPYGYTF
V: TRBV2; D: NA; size: NA; J: TRBJ1-5; DNA: TGTGCCAGCAATGAAGCGAATCAGCCCCAGCATTTT; CDR3: CASNEANQPQHF
V: TRBV20-1; D: TRBD2; size: NA; J: TRBJ2-1; DNA: TGCAGTGCTAGAGATAGCACTCCCGGGACTAGCGGATTCTACAATGAGCAGTTCTTC; CDR3: CSARDSTPGTSGFYNEQFF
V: TRBV9; D: TRBD2; size: NA; J: TRBJ2-5; DNA: TGTGCCAGCAGCCCTCTTTCCGGGAGGGTAGAGACCCAGTACTTC; CDR3: CASSPLSGRVETQYF
V: TRBV3-1; D: NA; size: once; J: TRBJ2-1; DNA: TGTGCCAGCAGCCAAGATCTGAGGAATGAGCAGTTCTTC; CDR3: CASSQDLRNEQFF
V: TRBV9; D: NA; size: NA; J: TRBJ2-5; DNA: TGTGCCAGCAGCGTAGGTGAGACTACCGGCGGAGAGACCCAGTACTTC; CDR3: CASSVGETTGGETQYF
V: TRBV30; D: NA; size: NA; J: TRBJ2-2; DNA: TGTGCCTGGAGTGGTAGTTACACCGGGGAGCTGTTTTTT; CDR3: CAWSGSYTGELFF
V: TRBV7-2; D: TRBD1; size: NA; J: TRBJ2-2; DNA: TGTGCCAGCCTCTATGGGACAGGGCCCGCCGGGGAGCTGTTTTTT; CDR3: CASLYGTGPAGELFF
V: TRBV7-8; D: TRBD1; size: once; J: TRBJ1-3; DNA: TGTGCCAGCAGCCACCCCGGGACAGGAGGAAACACCATATATTTT; CDR3: CASSHPGTGGNTIYF
V: TRBV24-1; D: NA; size: NA; J: TRBJ1-1; DNA: TGTGCCACCAGTACCCGGGGGAACACTGAAGCTTTCTTT; CDR3: CATSTRGNTEAFF
V: TRBV30; D: NA; size: NA; J: TRBJ1-2; DNA: TGTGCCTGGTGGGCAATAACATATGGCTACACCTTC; CDR3: CAWWAITYGYTF
V: TRBV27; D: NA; size: NA; J: TRBJ2-7; DNA: TGTGCCAGCAGTTTAAGGACGGATGGCTACGAGCAGTACTTC; CDR3: CASSLRTDGYEQYF
V: TRBV28; D: TRBD2; size: NA; J: TRBJ2-1; DNA: TGTGCCAGCAGCTGGGCGGACCTAGCGGGGGGTTGGAATGAGCAGTTCTTC; CDR3: CASSWADLAGGWNEQFF
V: TRBV30; D: TRBD2; size: NA; J: TRBJ2-1; DNA: TGTGCCTGGACTCCGGGACTAGCGGCTGAGCAGTTCTTC; CDR3: CAWTPGLAAEQFF